The rows below give T cell receptor beta chains drawn from one sample of a study of T cell changes during pregnancy in multiple sclerosis. Clones were read by immunoSEQ multiplex PCR, and TCRdb kept only the in-frame ones, dropping some. The repertoire has approximately 45,000 clones, around four fifths of them found once; the top ten carry 0.6% to 0.8%. The sequencing here drew on CD4+ T cells from peripheral blood mononuclear cells, taken before pregnancy. Source of these receptors: a female donor with multiple sclerosis, enrolled in a pregnancy study. Each CDR3 is given with its conserved first and last residue. D genes are given only for firm matches. Clone sizes are given selectively: once, few, many, or a class where the clone is expanded.

v_gene: TRBV19
d_gene: .
abundance: few
j_gene: TRBJ2-3
CDR3aa: CASRYRDTQYF
CDR3nt: TGTGCCAGTAGGTATAGAGATACGCAGTATTTT

v_gene: TRBV6-6
d_gene: TRBD1
abundance: .
j_gene: TRBJ1-5
CDR3aa: CASSYRGQGSAQPQHF
CDR3nt: TGTGCCAGCAGTTACCGTGGACAGGGATCGGCTCAGCCCCAGCATTTT

v_gene: TRBV30
d_gene: .
abundance: .
j_gene: TRBJ2-3
CDR3aa: CAWSLPDTQYF
CDR3nt: TGTGCCTGGAGTCTACCAGATACGCAGTATTTT

v_gene: TRBV9
d_gene: .
abundance: .
j_gene: TRBJ1-1
CDR3aa: CASSETGNTEAFF
CDR3nt: TGTGCCAGCAGCGAGACAGGGAACACTGAAGCTTTCTTT

v_gene: TRBV4-1
d_gene: .
abundance: .
j_gene: TRBJ2-5
CDR3aa: CASSLDLVAQETQYF
CDR3nt: TGCGCCAGCAGCCTCGACCTAGTCGCTCAAGAGACCCAGTACTTC

v_gene: TRBV7-6
d_gene: TRBD2
abundance: .
j_gene: TRBJ2-3
CDR3aa: CASSLGASGRDTQYF
CDR3nt: TGTGCCAGCAGCTTAGGGGCTAGCGGGAGGGATACGCAGTATTTT

v_gene: TRBV19
d_gene: .
abundance: .
j_gene: TRBJ2-4
CDR3aa: CASSTRGAALSVLAKNIQYF
CDR3nt: TGTGCCAGTAGTACCCGAGGAGCGGCCCTCTCCGTACTAGCCAAAAACATTCAGTACTTC

v_gene: TRBV6-5
d_gene: TRBD1
abundance: .
j_gene: TRBJ2-3
CDR3aa: CASKRDSSTDTQYF
CDR3nt: TGTGCCAGCAAGAGGGACAGCTCCACAGATACGCAGTATTTT

v_gene: TRBV30
d_gene: TRBD1
abundance: few
j_gene: TRBJ1-2
CDR3aa: CAWSVEVAGTGGLRGYTF
CDR3nt: TGTGCCTGGAGTGTAGAGGTGGCCGGGACAGGGGGCTTGAGGGGCTACACCTTC

v_gene: TRBV27
d_gene: TRBD1
abundance: .
j_gene: TRBJ2-2
CDR3aa: CASSFWGQGGTGELFF
CDR3nt: TGTGCCAGCAGTTTCTGGGGACAGGGCGGCACCGGGGAGCTGTTTTTT

v_gene: TRBV7-9
d_gene: .
abundance: .
j_gene: TRBJ1-4
CDR3aa: CASSLATGTATNEKLFF
CDR3nt: TGTGCCAGCAGCTTAGCGACAGGAACCGCAACTAATGAAAAACTGTTTTTT

v_gene: TRBV30
d_gene: .
abundance: .
j_gene: TRBJ1-2
CDR3aa: CAWSPSRQRTF
CDR3nt: TGTGCCTGGAGTCCTAGTCGACAGCGCACCTTC

v_gene: TRBV6-6
d_gene: .
abundance: .
j_gene: TRBJ1-2
CDR3aa: CASSYDSNYGYTF
CDR3nt: TGTGCCAGCAGTTATGACAGTAACTATGGCTACACCTTC

v_gene: TRBV5-4
d_gene: TRBD2
abundance: .
j_gene: TRBJ2-3
CDR3aa: CASSSTSGREDTQYF
CDR3nt: TGTGCCAGCAGCTCGACTAGCGGGAGAGAAGATACGCAGTATTTT

v_gene: TRBV6-6
d_gene: TRBD1
abundance: few
j_gene: TRBJ1-1
CDR3aa: CASSEVQGMAFF
CDR3nt: TGTGCCAGCAGCGAAGTACAGGGGATGGCTTTCTTT

v_gene: TRBV6-5
d_gene: TRBD1
abundance: .
j_gene: TRBJ1-3
CDR3aa: CASSLLDRAGNTIYF
CDR3nt: TGTGCCAGCAGCCTTTTGGACAGGGCTGGAAACACCATATATTTT

v_gene: TRBV19
d_gene: TRBD1
abundance: .
j_gene: TRBJ1-2
CDR3aa: CASANRGIGYTF
CDR3nt: TGTGCCAGTGCTAACAGGGGAATTGGCTACACCTTC

v_gene: TRBV5-4
d_gene: .
abundance: .
j_gene: TRBJ1-3
CDR3aa: CASSPRDFGNTIYF
CDR3nt: TGTGCCAGCAGCCCCCGGGACTTTGGAAACACCATATATTTT

v_gene: TRBV13
d_gene: .
abundance: .
j_gene: TRBJ1-3
CDR3aa: CASSRGYSGNTIYF
CDR3nt: TGTGCCAGCAGCCGCGGCTACTCTGGAAACACCATATATTTT

v_gene: TRBV19
d_gene: TRBD1
abundance: .
j_gene: TRBJ1-5
CDR3aa: CASQDRRNQPQHF
CDR3nt: TGTGCCAGTCAGGACAGGCGGAATCAGCCCCAGCATTTT

v_gene: TRBV10-1
d_gene: .
abundance: .
j_gene: TRBJ1-2
CDR3aa: CASSADSPYGYTF
CDR3nt: TGCGCCAGCAGTGCGGACAGCCCCTATGGCTACACCTTC

v_gene: TRBV30
d_gene: TRBD1
abundance: .
j_gene: TRBJ1-6
CDR3aa: CAWRGLGQVNSPLHF
CDR3nt: TGTGCCTGGAGGGGGCTTGGACAGGTCAATTCACCCCTCCACTTT

v_gene: TRBV6-1
d_gene: TRBD2
abundance: .
j_gene: TRBJ2-2
CDR3aa: CASREGAGLGSGELFF
CDR3nt: TGTGCCAGCAGAGAAGGTGCGGGACTAGGATCCGGGGAGCTGTTTTTT

v_gene: TRBV15
d_gene: .
abundance: few
j_gene: TRBJ1-3
CDR3aa: CATSRDRGNTIYF
CDR3nt: TGTGCCACCAGCAGAGACAGAGGAAACACCATATATTTT

v_gene: TRBV5-1
d_gene: .
abundance: .
j_gene: TRBJ2-1
CDR3aa: CASSHLLGQGGNEQFF
CDR3nt: TGCGCCAGCAGCCACCTCCTCGGTCAAGGCGGCAATGAGCAGTTCTTC

v_gene: TRBV7-2
d_gene: TRBD1
abundance: .
j_gene: TRBJ1-2
CDR3aa: CASSPPGQGYGYTF
CDR3nt: TGTGCCAGCAGCCCCCCAGGACAGGGCTATGGCTACACCTTC

v_gene: TRBV5-1
d_gene: TRBD1
abundance: .
j_gene: TRBJ1-2
CDR3aa: CASSLGAGGNGYTF
CDR3nt: TGCGCCAGCAGCTTGGGAGCAGGGGGTAATGGCTACACCTTC

v_gene: TRBV6-1
d_gene: TRBD1
abundance: once
j_gene: TRBJ1-4
CDR3aa: CASSEGRTGLYEKLFF
CDR3nt: TGTGCCAGCAGTGAAGGACGGACAGGTCTTTATGAAAAACTGTTTTTT

v_gene: TRBV7-2
d_gene: TRBD1
abundance: once
j_gene: TRBJ1-5
CDR3aa: CASSSRPEQGYQPQHF
CDR3nt: TGTGCCAGCAGCTCACGCCCGGAACAGGGGTATCAGCCCCAGCATTTT

v_gene: TRBV2
d_gene: TRBD2
abundance: .
j_gene: TRBJ2-7
CDR3aa: CASKRLAGPYEQYF
CDR3nt: TGTGCCAGCAAGAGACTAGCGGGGCCCTACGAGCAGTACTTC

v_gene: TRBV20-1
d_gene: .
abundance: once
j_gene: TRBJ1-1
CDR3aa: CSADRDIDLLF
CDR3nt: TGCAGTGCTGACCGGGACATCGATCTGCTCTTT

v_gene: TRBV4-2
d_gene: .
abundance: .
j_gene: TRBJ1-5
CDR3aa: CASSQVADNRNQPQHF
CDR3nt: TGTGCCAGCAGCCAAGTCGCCGACAACCGAAATCAGCCCCAGCATTTT